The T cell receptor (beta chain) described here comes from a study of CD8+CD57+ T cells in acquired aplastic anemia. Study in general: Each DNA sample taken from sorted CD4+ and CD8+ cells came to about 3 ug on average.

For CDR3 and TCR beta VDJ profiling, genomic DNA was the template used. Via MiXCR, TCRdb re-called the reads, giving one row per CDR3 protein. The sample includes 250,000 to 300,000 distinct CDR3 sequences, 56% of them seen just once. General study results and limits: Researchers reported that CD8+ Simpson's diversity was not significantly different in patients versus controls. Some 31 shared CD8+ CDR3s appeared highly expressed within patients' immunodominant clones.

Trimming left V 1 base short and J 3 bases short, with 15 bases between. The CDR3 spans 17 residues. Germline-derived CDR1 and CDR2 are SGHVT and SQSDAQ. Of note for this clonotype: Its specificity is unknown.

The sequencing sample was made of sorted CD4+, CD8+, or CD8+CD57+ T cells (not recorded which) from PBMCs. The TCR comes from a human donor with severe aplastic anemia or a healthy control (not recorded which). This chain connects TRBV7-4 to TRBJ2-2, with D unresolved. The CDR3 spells CASSLEGLGLDTGELFF. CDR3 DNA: TGTGCCAGCAGCTTAGAGGGTCTAGGGCTCGACACCGGGGAGCTGTTTTTT.